This paragraph covers one T cell receptor (beta chain) sequence. Antigen specificity is unknown. The data are from a study of graft-versus-host responses after intestinal transplantation. Germline V CDR1 and CDR2: GTSNPN, SVGIG (reference sequence). The CDR3 length is 13 residues. Trimming removed 4 bases at V and 1 base at J, with 10 bases between. This table comes from immunoSEQ multiplex PCR, and its TCRdb copy is limited to in-frame clones, with some not included. Seen here are about 90,000 clones, roughly 92% observed once, and the top ten hold approximately 0.3%. Source: unstimulated CD4+ T cells sorted from spleen or lymph node cells, taken before intestinal transplant. The V and J genes are TRBV30 and TRBJ1-1; D is unclear. The clonotype comes from a human donor who received an intestinal transplant. This chain's CDR3 is CAWTERANTEAFF. The CDR3 coding sequence is TGTGCCTGGACCGAGCGAGCGAACACTGAAGCTTTCTTT.